This entry lists 15 T cell receptor beta chains sequenced from one sample in a study of blood T cells in healthy people across ages. Using a J-beta primer mix together with a sample-barcoded 5' primer, a second PCR was run for roughly 6 to 12 cycles. MiXCR, run by TCRdb on the 5' RACE reads, gives a single entry per CDR3 protein. The table shows 1.5 million to 2 million distinct CDR3 sequences, with about 31% occurring only once. Material: blood. These receptors all come from a woman aged 30 to 39 in good health.

Of note for this clonotype: The junction shows a germline mismatch at one end, possibly a read error. The V and J genes are TRBV9 and TRBJ2-1; no definite D call. Germline V CDR1 and CDR2: SGDLS, YYNGEE. The CDR3 contains 15 residues. This chain's CDR3 is CANSVGRSSYNEQFF. As DNA, the CDR3 is TGTGCCAACAGCGTAGGCCGGAGCTCCTACAATGAGCAGTTCTTC.

On this clonotype itself: Relative to the germline gene, one junction end is altered; a read error may explain this. The rearrangement links TRBV7-6 to TRBJ2-6; tentatively, D is TRBD1 (6 bases). From germline, CDR1 is SGHVS and CDR2 FNYEAQ. The CDR3 is 14 amino acids. As DNA, the CDR3 is TGTGCCAGCAGCTTAGTATTGGGGGCCAACGTCCCGACTTTC. It is translated as CASSLVLGANVPTF.

This chain uses TRBV6-2 or TRBV6-3 with TRBJ2-2; either TRBD1 or TRBD2 may fit D (5 bases each). Per the germline V gene, CDR1 is MNHEY and CDR2 is SVGEGT. Trimming pared 7 bases from V and 6 bases from J, leaving 21 bases between. CDR3 length: 16 amino acids. CDR3 DNA: TGTGCCAGCACCTCTACCACTAGAGGGGTGGCCGGGGAGCTGTTTTTT. Its translation: CASTSTTRGVAGELFF.

Of note for this clonotype: The junction departs from germline at one end; a sequencing error may be responsible. This chain joins TRBV9 and TRBJ2-7; D ambiguous. From germline, CDR1 is SGDLS and CDR2 YYNGEE. This CDR3 spans 14 amino acids. CDR3 DNA sequence: TGTGCCTGCAGCGCGACATTGAGCTCCTACGAGCAGTACTTC. It yields the protein CACSATLSSYEQYF.

The chain carries TRBV7-9 and TRBJ1-1; weak D call: TRBD1 (5 bases). V was clipped by 8 bases and J by 7 bases, with 20 bases between them. Per germline, CDR1 SEHNR and CDR2 FQNEAQ (reference sequence). CDR3 size: 14 residues. CDR3 amino acids: CASGQGIIGGEAFF. CDR3 in DNA: TGTGCCAGCGGCCAGGGTATAATCGGGGGTGAAGCTTTCTTT.

This clonotype turned up a few times. The rearrangement uses TRBV4-1 and TRBJ2-1, with 7 positions matching TRBD2. The CDR3 covers 16 residues. The V gene's germline CDR1 is MGHRA and CDR2 YSYEKL. Trimming cost V 3 bases and J 1 base; bases outside gene matches: 6. This CDR3 reads CASSQATSRSYNEQFF. The CDR3, as DNA: TGCGCCAGCAGCCAGGCGACTAGCCGTTCCTACAATGAGCAGTTCTTC.

There are a few counts of this clonotype. The genes are TRBV7-2 and TRBJ2-3; 11 nucleotides align to TRBD2. The germline gives CDR1 SGHTA, CDR2 FQGNSA. V dropped 1 base and J dropped 2; count of bases not matched to a gene: 5. CDR3 size: 17 residues. The CDR3 here is CASSLETGLAVTDTQYF. In nucleotides, the CDR3 is TGTGCCAGCAGCTTAGAGACGGGACTAGCGGTCACAGATACGCAGTATTTT.

The V gene is TRBV5-1, the J gene TRBJ1-1; perhaps TRBD1 as D (5 bases). This CDR3 comprises 12 residues. V lost 4 bases, J lost 7 bases, and 11 bases lay in between. Germline V gene data show CDR1 as SGHRS and CDR2 as YFSETQ. The CDR3 loop is CASSVGTVEAFF. CDR3 in DNA: TGCGCCAGCAGCGTAGGGACGGTTGAAGCTTTCTTT.

This rearrangement joins TRBV12-3 or TRBV12-4 to TRBJ1-1; a possible D gene is TRBD1 (6 bases). Trimming removed 5 bases from V and 4 bases from J, with 11 bases in between. CDR3 length: 13 amino acids. The CDR3 sequence is CASSPGGLTEAFF. CDR3 coding DNA: TGTGCCAGCAGTCCCGGGGGCCTCACTGAAGCTTTCTTT.

The rearrangement uses TRBV3-1 and TRBJ2-1, with 8 bases aligning to TRBD1. V shed 3 bases and J 5 bases; nucleotides not matched to a gene: 15. This CDR3 comprises 18 residues. Germline CDR1 reads LGHDT; CDR2 reads YNNKEL (reference sequence). CDR3 residues: CASSQARTGPGTDNEQFF. As DNA, the CDR3 is TGTGCCAGCAGCCAGGCCAGGACAGGGCCTGGTACTGACAATGAGCAGTTCTTC.

The chain recombines TRBV27 with TRBJ1-6; 7 bases match TRBD1. From germline, CDR1 is MNHEY and CDR2 SMNVEV (reference sequence). J was trimmed by 0 bases and V by 8 bases; bases with no gene match: 7. The CDR3 consists of 16 residues. This CDR3 reads CASQGQRSSYNSPLHF. For the CDR3, the DNA is TGTGCCAGCCAGGGACAGCGAAGCTCCTATAATTCACCCCTCCACTTT.

CDR3 residues: CASSPSWDQTNNEQFF. The DNA of the CDR3 is TGCGCCAGCAGCCCCTCCTGGGACCAAACAAACAATGAGCAGTTCTTC. The V call is TRBV4-1, the J call TRBJ2-1; D may match TRBD1 or TRBD2 (5 bases each). The V gene's germline CDR1 is MGHRA and CDR2 YSYEKL. V was trimmed by 4 bases and J by 5 bases, leaving 18 bases between them. This CDR3 is built from 16 residues.

This clonotype has just a few counts. The J gene is TRBJ2-7, the V gene TRBV7-9, with D maybe TRBD2 (6 bases). This CDR3 is 15 amino acids long. Trimming shortened V by 1 base and J by 0 bases, and 10 bases separated the two germline ends. Per the germline V gene, CDR1 is SEHNR and CDR2 is FQNEAQ (reference sequence). CDR3 protein: CASSLGGVPSYEQYF. Here the CDR3 DNA reads TGTGCCAGCAGCTTAGGGGGGGTACCCTCCTACGAGCAGTACTTC.

The genes are TRBV15 and TRBJ2-3, with TRBD1 as a possible D gene (6 bases). V was trimmed by 5 bases and J by 7 bases, leaving 13 bases between them. The CDR3 runs to 13 residues. Germline V gives CDR1 LNHNV, CDR2 YYDKDF (reference sequence). CDR3 in amino acids: CATSAGTLNTQYF. The CDR3 DNA reads TGTGCCACCAGCGCCGGGACACTCAATACGCAGTATTTT.

This chain joins TRBV2 and TRBJ1-1, with 9 bases lining up with TRBD1. This CDR3 has 15 residues. The germline gives CDR1 SNHLY, CDR2 FYNNEI. The junction had 5 bases not matched to a gene; V was cut back by 2 bases and J by 4 bases. The CDR3 DNA reads TGTGCCAGCAGTGAACGGGACAGGGTAGGCACTGAAGCTTTCTTT. Amino acids: CASSERDRVGTEAFF.